The present entry profiles one T cell receptor beta chain with its context. Sequencing was performed with immunoSEQ multiplex PCR; in TCRdb, only in-frame clones are kept and a portion is missing. Counted here are around 190,000 clones, around 90% occurring once; the ten biggest clones make up 1.4%. The sample originates from a study of control samples from healthy donors and cancer patients. V lost 3 bases, J lost 3 bases, and 3 bases stayed unmatched. Germline CDR1 reads MDHEN; CDR2 reads SYDVKM. CDR3 length: 15 amino acids. The material sequenced was blood. This TCR came from a woman aged 45-59 years in good health. The rearrangement joins TRBV28 to TRBJ1-4; TRBD1 matches 8 bases. The CDR3, as DNA: TGTGCCAGCAGTTTTCTGACAGGGGCTAATGAAAAACTGTTTTTT. Translation: CASSFLTGANEKLFF. Combining the CDR3 with reference TRBV28 and TRBJ1-4 gives the whole variable domain DVKVTQSSRYLVKRTGEKVFLECVQDMDHENMFWYRQDPGLGLRLIYFSYDVKMKEKGDIPEGYSVSREKKERFSLILESASTNQTSMYLCASSFLTGANEKLFFGSGTQLSVL.